The 10 T cell receptor beta chains below come from one sample, sequenced in a study of glioma-infiltrating T cells after dendritic cell vaccination (TCRdb year 2016). Libraries were built with the immunoSEQ multiplex PCR assay. The immuneACCESS repertoire file appears here via TCRdb, limited to in-frame rearrangements. These files lack a portion of the clones; in checked studies, under half of the deficit traces to unresolved V genes, and the cause of the others is not known. The sample table contains roughly 90,000 clones; only one count was recorded for 86% of them. The ten largest clones add up to about a sixth of the sample. The sequencing used blood, collected before dendritic cell vaccination. All receptors come from a human donor with glioblastoma.

The chain carries TRBV27 and TRBJ2-1; a possible D gene is TRBD1 (6 bases). This CDR3 comprises 14 residues. Trimming cost V 7 bases and J 2 bases, with 12 bases left between them. Germline CDR1 reads MNHEY; CDR2 reads SMNVEV (reference sequence). CDR3 region: CASNVRGTYNEQFF. CDR3 coding DNA: TGTGCCAGCAACGTAAGGGGGACCTACAATGAGCAGTTCTTC.

The gene calls are TRBV7-9 and TRBJ2-3; TRBD2 aligns across 8 bases. Per germline, CDR1 SEHNR and CDR2 FQNEAQ (reference sequence). The CDR3 consists of 13 residues. With V trimmed by 1 base and J by 7 bases, 1 base remained unmatched. CDR3 region: CASSLGTSNTQYF. As DNA, the CDR3 is TGTGCCAGCAGCTTAGGGACTAGCAATACGCAGTATTTT. Variable domain in full (rest from reference TRBV7-9 and TRBJ2-3): DTGVSQNPRHKITKRGQNVTFRCDPISEHNRLYWYRQTLGQGPEFLTYFQNEAQLEKSRLLSDRFSAERPKGSFSTLEIQRTEQGDSAMYLCASSLGTSNTQYFGPGTRLTVL.

The genes are TRBV13 and TRBJ1-2; 8 nucleotides match TRBD1. V shed 5 bases and J 5 bases; nucleotides not matched to a gene: 10. Looked up from germline, CDR1 is PRHDT and CDR2 is FYEKMQ (reference sequence). The CDR3 covers 15 residues. CDR3 in amino acids: CASSRTLDRGYGYTF. Here the CDR3 DNA reads TGTGCCAGCAGCCGAACACTTGACAGGGGTTATGGCTACACCTTC.

This clone was counted only a few times. The V call is TRBV19, the J call TRBJ1-2, with 12 bases that match TRBD1. The ends lost 7 bases at V and 4 bases at J; junction bases unmatched: 10. Per germline, CDR1 LNHDA and CDR2 SQIVND (reference sequence). This CDR3 has 16 amino acids. In DNA form, the CDR3 reads TGTGCCAGTACCCTAGGGACAGGGGGCGTCCGCTATGGCTACACCTTC. Translation: CASTLGTGGVRYGYTF. Variable domain in full (rest from reference TRBV19 and TRBJ1-2): DGGITQSPKYLFRKEGQNVTLSCEQNLNHDAMYWYRQDPGQGLRLIYYSQIVNDFQKGDIAEGYSVSREKKESFPLTVTSAQKNPTAFYLCASTLGTGGVRYGYTFGSGTRLTVV.

V and J are TRBV19 and TRBJ2-1; 11 nucleotides agree with TRBD2. CDR1 LNHDA and CDR2 SQIVND come from the germline V gene (reference sequence). Unmatched junction bases numbered 6, after V lost 5 bases and J lost 3 bases. This CDR3 has 16 residues. Here the CDR3 DNA reads TGTGCCAGTAGTCCCGGACTAGCGGGCTTCTACAATGAGCAGTTCTTC. This codes for CASSPGLAGFYNEQFF.

The chain is built from TRBV6-4 and TRBJ1-2, with TRBD1 identical over 7 bases. This CDR3 contains 15 residues. Losses at the gene ends were 3 bases for V and 4 bases for J; bases not matched to a gene: 8. Germline CDR1 is MRHNA and CDR2 is SNTAGT. DNA of the CDR3: TGTGCCAGCAGTGAAGTGGCACAGGGGCTCTATGGCTACACCTTC. Protein product: CASSEVAQGLYGYTF.

This sequence joins TRBV2 and TRBJ2-5; D possibly corresponds to TRBD1 (5 bases). Germline values: CDR1 SNHLY, CDR2 FYNNEI. This CDR3 is built from 16 residues. V was clipped by 5 bases and J by 4 bases, with 20 bases between them. CDR3 sequence: CASSNRAYRRGETQYF. CDR3 bases: TGTGCCAGCAGTAATAGGGCCTACCGAAGGGGAGAGACCCAGTACTTC.

The V gene is TRBV29-1, the J gene TRBJ2-7, with D perhaps matching TRBD2 (6 bases). The CDR3 runs to 14 residues. Trimming left V 4 bases short and J 0 bases short, with 13 bases between. Germline V CDR1 and CDR2: SQVTM, ANQGSEA. The CDR3 sequence: CSVVEEGVSYEQYF. The CDR3 DNA reads as TGCAGCGTTGTAGAGGAGGGAGTCTCCTACGAGCAGTACTTC.

The rearrangement joins TRBV27 to TRBJ1-2; D gene uncertain. The germline V gene has CDR1 MNHEY and CDR2 SMNVEV (reference sequence). CDR3 length: 16 residues. V was cut by 1 base and J by 4 bases, with 16 bases left in between. The CDR3, as DNA: TGTGCCAGCAGTTTATTGCCGGCGGGTTTAGGCTATGGCTACACCTTC. This codes for CASSLLPAGLGYGYTF.

V is TRBV7-2 and J is TRBJ2-6, with a tentative D call TRBD2 (7 bases). CDR3 length equals 16 residues. V was shortened by 5 bases and J by 8 bases, with 19 bases between the two germline ends. Germline V gene data show CDR1 as SGHTA and CDR2 as FQGNSA. CDR3 in DNA: TGTGCCAGCAGCCCCAGGCGGGGGCTTATGACCAACGTCCTGACTTTC. Protein product: CASSPRRGLMTNVLTF.